Following are 26 T cell receptor beta chains from one sample sequenced in a study of shared clonotypes between healthy human individuals. Here immunoSEQ multiplex PCR was the method, and the copy in TCRdb shows in-frame clones only, minus some. The sample lists around 1,000,000 clones; 60% to 80% were seen once. Sequenced input: memory CD4+ T cells from PBMCs. Subset specified: CD45RA-negative fraction. Receptors were obtained from a man younger than 35 in good health. Some clones in this sample may be carry-over from other donors' samples.

This clone was counted a single time. The gene calls are TRBV28 and TRBJ2-7, with 8 bases aligning to TRBD2. Germline loops: CDR1 MDHEN, CDR2 SYDVKM. CDR3 size: 17 residues. J gave up 5 bases and V 7 bases, and 19 bases lay outside the gene matches. CDR3 nucleotides: TGTGCCAGCATCGATGGACTAGGCGGGAGGTCCCGGGACGAGCAGTACTTC. Protein sequence: CASIDGLGGRSRDEQYF.

The rearrangement links TRBV4-2 to TRBJ2-1; unclear D gene. V lost 0 bases and J lost 0, with 6 bases in between. Per germline, CDR1 LGHNA and CDR2 YNFKEQ. This CDR3 is built from 15 residues. CDR3 sequence (DNA): TGTGCCAGCAGCCAAGACGTTGGCTCCTACAATGAGCAGTTCTTC. Its protein is CASSQDVGSYNEQFF.

This clone was seen once. The chain employs TRBV18 and TRBJ2-1; D remains ambiguous. The V gene's germline CDR1 is KGHSH and CDR2 LQKENI. This CDR3 has 15 residues. V lost 3 bases, J lost 2 bases, and 11 bases lay in between. The CDR3 bases are TGTGCCAGCTCACCGAGGCCCCCGCCCTACAATGAGCAGTTCTTC. This translates into CASSPRPPPYNEQFF.

This chain connects TRBV28 to TRBJ2-5, with 10 bases that match TRBD2. The CDR3 contains 16 residues. CDR1 is MDHEN and CDR2 is SYDVKM in the germline V gene. The J segment lost 5 bases and the V segment lost 5 bases, leaving 11 bases of the junction unmatched. The CDR3 is CASSPSLAGRRETQYF. The CDR3 nucleotides read TGTGCCAGCAGTCCCTCACTAGCGGGAAGGAGGGAGACCCAGTACTTC. The whole variable domain, remainder taken from reference TRBV28 and TRBJ2-5, is DVKVTQSSRYLVKRTGEKVFLECVQDMDHENMFWYRQDPGLGLRLIYFSYDVKMKEKGDIPEGYSVSREKKERFSLILESASTNQTSMYLCASSPSLAGRRETQYFGPGTRLLVL.

In regard to this clone: Additional DNA sequences in this sample encode the identical CDR3. This chain joins TRBV7-2 and TRBJ2-5; TRBD1 is a possible D gene (5 bases). V lost 1 base, J lost 2 bases, and 8 bases lay in between. Germline values: CDR1 SGHTA, CDR2 FQGNSA. The CDR3 is 14 residues long. Here the CDR3 DNA reads TGTGCCAGCAGCTTAGGTTCAGGGCAAGAGACCCAGTACTTC. Translated, it gives CASSLGSGQETQYF.

This clone was picked up a small number of times. This CDR3 reads CASSEDFNQPQHF. The CDR3 region has the DNA TGTGCCAGCAGTGAAGACTTCAATCAGCCCCAGCATTTT. The chain carries TRBV2 and TRBJ1-5; no firm D call. V was trimmed by 1 base and J by 3 bases, leaving 4 bases between them. The V gene's germline CDR1 is SNHLY and CDR2 FYNNEI. CDR3 length equals 13 residues.

V is TRBV9 and J is TRBJ2-1; TRBD2 matches at 7 bases. This CDR3 comprises 16 residues. The germline gives CDR1 SGDLS, CDR2 YYNGEE. With V trimmed by 2 bases and J by 5 bases, 10 bases remained unmatched. The CDR3 spells CASSVRAGTENNEQFF. The CDR3 DNA follows: TGTGCCAGCAGCGTGAGAGCGGGAACCGAGAACAATGAGCAGTTCTTC.

This clone came up a few times. The chain links TRBV4-2 to TRBJ1-2, with unresolved D. Trimming cost V 0 bases and J 8 bases, with 13 bases left between them. CDR3 length: 14 residues. Germline CDR1 is LGHNA and CDR2 is YNFKEQ. The CDR3 reads CASSQEKLTWGYTF. CDR3 coding DNA: TGTGCCAGCAGCCAAGAGAAGCTGACGTGGGGCTACACCTTC.

This clone was seen more than once but under ten times. The chain joins TRBV30 to TRBJ1-1, with D unresolved. Germline V gene sequence: CDR1 GTSNPN, CDR2 SVGIG (reference sequence). This CDR3 is built from 15 residues. Trimming removed 0 bases from V and 1 base from J, with 12 bases in between. The DNA of the CDR3 is TGTGCCTGGAGTGTTTGGGGTACAGCGAACACTGAAGCTTTCTTT. It codes for CAWSVWGTANTEAFF.

J is TRBJ2-5 and V is TRBV4-2; D perhaps matches TRBD2 (5 bases). The V and J ends lost 4 bases and 1 base respectively, with 10 bases between them. The CDR3 extends over 14 amino acids. The germline gives CDR1 LGHNA, CDR2 YNFKEQ. The CDR3 nucleotides are TGTGCCAGCAGCCCACCCGGGGTCCAAGAGACCCAGTACTTC. Its translation: CASSPPGVQETQYF.

This sequence joins TRBV18 and TRBJ2-1; D is unresolved. Germline V gives CDR1 KGHSH, CDR2 LQKENI. The CDR3 spans 14 residues. Trimming left V 3 bases short and J 2 bases short, with 8 bases between. CDR3 protein: CASSPDVTYNEQFF. The CDR3 nucleotides read TGTGCCAGCTCACCGGACGTTACCTACAATGAGCAGTTCTTC.

The chain employs TRBV5-4 and TRBJ2-7, with 9 bases lining up with TRBD2. Germline-derived CDR1 and CDR2 are SGHNT and YYREEE (reference sequence). This CDR3 comprises 17 residues. V lost 4 bases, J lost 0 bases, and 11 bases stayed unmatched. CDR3 loop: CASSPAGGSVNSYEQYF. CDR3 coding DNA: TGTGCCAGCAGCCCGGCGGGGGGGAGCGTAAACTCCTACGAGCAGTACTTC. The full variable domain, in which reference TRBV5-4 and TRBJ2-7 provide the parts outside the CDR3, is ETGVTQSPTHLIKTRGQQVTLRCSSQSGHNTVSWYQQALGQGPQFIFQYYREEENGRGNFPPRFSGLQFPNYSSELNVNALELDDSALYLCASSPAGGSVNSYEQYFGPGTRLTVT.

V usage is TRBV5-1 and J usage is TRBJ2-7, with a possible D match to TRBD2 (5 bases). This CDR3 has 13 residues. Germline V lookup: CDR1 SGHRS, CDR2 YFSETQ. V lost 7 bases and J lost 0, with 11 bases in between. This chain's CDR3 is CASSPSSSYEQYF. The CDR3 DNA follows: TGCGCCAGCTCTCCTAGCAGCTCCTACGAGCAGTACTTC.

This sequence joins TRBV7-2 and TRBJ1-1; a weak D match, TRBD1 (5 bases). The CDR3 has 14 amino acids. Trimming left V 5 bases short and J 4 bases short, with 14 bases between. The germline gives CDR1 SGHTA, CDR2 FQGNSA. CDR3 protein: CASSQARGGTEAFF. As DNA, the CDR3 is TGTGCCAGCAGCCAGGCCCGGGGGGGCACTGAAGCTTTCTTT.

This sequence joins TRBV11-2 and TRBJ2-1; D gene uncertain. V was trimmed by 1 base and J by 9 bases, leaving 4 bases between them. This CDR3 is built from 11 residues. Germline values: CDR1 SGHAT, CDR2 FQNNGV. The CDR3 sequence is CASSLGSEQFF. The CDR3 DNA follows: TGTGCCAGCAGCTTAGGATCTGAGCAGTTCTTC.

This chain links TRBV27 with TRBJ1-1; D is unclear. This CDR3 has 16 residues. Looked up from germline, CDR1 is MNHEY and CDR2 is SMNVEV (reference sequence). V was pared by 1 base and J by 5 bases, with 17 bases between. The CDR3 loop is CASSLFAGLGDTEAFF. CDR3 nucleotides: TGTGCCAGCAGTTTATTCGCAGGTCTGGGTGATACTGAAGCTTTCTTT.

J is TRBJ2-3 and V is TRBV7-9; D perhaps matches TRBD2 (5 bases). The germline V gene has CDR1 SEHNR and CDR2 FQNEAQ (reference sequence). Trimming stripped 3 bases from V and 1 base from J, with 17 bases between. The length of the CDR3 is 17 residues. The CDR3 loop is CASSLGQTYGGTDTQYF. The CDR3 nucleotides read TGTGCCAGCAGCTTGGGCCAGACTTACGGGGGCACAGATACGCAGTATTTT.

CDR3 in amino acids: CATSSTPNTGELFF. CDR3 in DNA: TGTGCCACCAGCAGCACTCCGAACACCGGGGAGCTGTTTTTT. J is TRBJ2-2 and V is TRBV15; D ambiguous. This CDR3 is 14 amino acids long. In germline, CDR1 is LNHNV, CDR2 YYDKDF (reference sequence). Trimming took off 3 bases at V and 0 bases at J, with 5 bases between the two ends.

This clone has only one observation. The gene calls are TRBV5-4 and TRBJ1-3; 9 bases map to TRBD1. Trimming took 3 bases from V and 3 from J; bases not matched to a gene: 7. CDR3 size: 16 residues. CDR1 is SGHNT and CDR2 is YYREEE in the germline V gene (reference sequence). The CDR3, as DNA: TGTGCCAGCAGCTCCGGGACAGGGACTCATGGAAACACCATATATTTT. Translating it yields CASSSGTGTHGNTIYF.

V usage is TRBV25-1 and J usage is TRBJ2-2, with TRBD2 matching over 7 bases. The CDR3 totals 16 residues. The V segment lost 4 bases and the J segment 6 bases; nucleotides outside the gene matches: 11. Germline CDR1 MGHDK, CDR2 SYGVNS. The CDR3 coding sequence is TGTGCCAGCAGTGTTCGATCGGCGGCGGGAGCCGGGGAGCTGTTTTTT. Protein sequence: CASSVRSAAGAGELFF.

V usage is TRBV28 and J usage is TRBJ2-7; tentatively, D is TRBD2 (6 bases). The germline CDR1 and CDR2 sequences are MDHEN and SYDVKM. The CDR3 contains 15 residues. V shed 4 bases and J shed 4 bases, with 17 bases lying between them. CDR3 in amino acids: CASSSVGGVVYEQYF. The CDR3 DNA sequence: TGTGCCAGCAGTTCCGTCGGCGGGGTGGTTTACGAGCAGTACTTC.

This clone has only a few counts. The rearrangement joins TRBV7-2 to TRBJ2-3, with 12 bases identical to TRBD2. Germline V CDR1 and CDR2: SGHTA, FQGNSA. This CDR3 has 16 amino acids. The V segment lost 7 bases and the J segment 6 bases; nucleotides outside the gene matches: 11. In nucleotides, the CDR3 is TGTGCCAGCACCCGGACTAGCGGGACTGTGTCTGATACGCAGTATTTT. Its protein product is CASTRTSGTVSDTQYF. Variable domain in full (rest from reference TRBV7-2 and TRBJ2-3): GAGVSQSPSNKVTEKGKDVELRCDPISGHTALYWYRQSLGQGLEFLIYFQGNSAPDKSGLPSDRFSAERTGGSVSTLTIQRTQQEDSAVYLCASTRTSGTVSDTQYFGPGTRLTVL.

The chain carries TRBV27 and TRBJ1-2; D unresolved. The V and J ends lost 0 bases and 3 bases respectively, with 5 bases between them. Per the germline V gene, CDR1 is MNHEY and CDR2 is SMNVEV (reference sequence). CDR3 size: 13 residues. CDR3 nucleotide sequence: TGTGCCAGCAGTTTATCCCCGGACTATGGCTACACCTTC. This translates into CASSLSPDYGYTF.

To note about this clone: A single base separates this from a much larger clone, so it may be a read error. CDR3 coding DNA: TGTGCCAGCAGCTTTTTAGCGGGACTAAGCCTAGGGAACTACGAGCAGTACTTC. As protein: CASSFLAGLSLGNYEQYF. V and J are TRBV7-8 and TRBJ2-5; TRBD2 matches 8 bases. Judging by the DNA end, TRBJ2-7 fits better; the J call may be wrong. The CDR3 contains 18 residues. Germline assignment: CDR1 SGHVS and CDR2 FQNEAQ.

This clone was seen only a few times. The chain is built from TRBV5-4 and TRBJ1-2; D remains ambiguous. This CDR3 has 11 amino acids. Trimming stripped 3 bases from V and 8 bases from J, with 8 bases between. From germline, CDR1 is SGHNT and CDR2 YYREEE (reference sequence). The CDR3 DNA reads TGTGCCAGCAGCTCCTCGTGGGGCTACACCTTC. Translated, it gives CASSSSWGYTF.

V gene TRBV7-9 combines with J gene TRBJ2-3; D is undetermined. In germline, CDR1 is SEHNR, CDR2 FQNEAQ (reference sequence). The CDR3 consists of 14 residues. The V gene lost 1 base and the J gene lost 2 bases, with 7 bases spanning the gap. CDR3: CASSLGRTTDTQYF. Here the CDR3 DNA reads TGTGCCAGCAGCTTAGGCCGGACCACAGATACGCAGTATTTT.